A selection of T cell receptor beta chains follows, all from one sample in a study of blood T cells in healthy people across ages. TCRdb itself ran the 5' RACE reads through MiXCR, one entry per CDR3 protein. The sample lists about 1.6 million distinct CDR3 sequences, roughly 32% occurring once. The source material was blood. These receptors were taken from a woman aged 25 to 39 in good health. CDR3s include the opening cysteine and the closing phenylalanine or tryptophan. Fields, in order: J gene, V gene, D gene, clone size, CDR3 protein, CDR3 DNA. The D gene is left open where the match is weak. Only some rows state a clone size, as once, few, many or a class for expanded clones.

j_gene: TRBJ2-5
v_gene: TRBV6-2/TRBV6-3
d_gene: NA
abundance: few
CDR3aa: CASSYGDRKGETQYF
CDR3nt: TGTGCCAGCAGTTACGGCGACAGGAAGGGAGAGACCCAGTACTTC

j_gene: TRBJ1-6
v_gene: TRBV2
d_gene: NA
abundance: NA
CDR3aa: CASRRDRSGLPLHF
CDR3nt: TGTGCCAGCAGACGAGACAGGTCTGGGTTACCCCTCCACTTT

j_gene: TRBJ2-1
v_gene: TRBV5-4
d_gene: NA
abundance: NA
CDR3aa: CASSLEAAWDEQFF
CDR3nt: TGTGCCAGCAGCTTGGAAGCGGCCTGGGATGAGCAGTTCTTC

j_gene: TRBJ2-6
v_gene: TRBV28
d_gene: NA
abundance: many
CDR3aa: CASSSQWTISGANVLTF
CDR3nt: TGTGCCAGCAGTTCTCAATGGACGATCTCTGGGGCCAACGTCCTGACTTTC

j_gene: TRBJ1-3
v_gene: TRBV29-1
d_gene: NA
abundance: few
CDR3aa: CSVEPRTSGNTIYF
CDR3nt: TGCAGCGTTGAACCCCGGACGTCCGGAAACACCATATATTTT

j_gene: TRBJ1-1
v_gene: TRBV9
d_gene: NA
abundance: few
CDR3aa: CASSGAAGAAEAFF
CDR3nt: TGTGCCAGCAGCGGCGCGGCGGGGGCCGCTGAAGCTTTCTTT

j_gene: TRBJ2-5
v_gene: TRBV10-1
d_gene: TRBD1
abundance: few
CDR3aa: CASSDSQGQGETQYF
CDR3nt: TGCGCCAGCAGTGATTCACAGGGACAGGGAGAGACCCAGTACTTC

j_gene: TRBJ2-1
v_gene: TRBV20-1
d_gene: NA
abundance: NA
CDR3aa: CSARGWGGNEQFF
CDR3nt: TGCAGTGCTAGAGGGTGGGGCGGCAATGAGCAGTTCTTC

j_gene: TRBJ2-1
v_gene: TRBV20-1
d_gene: NA
abundance: many
CDR3aa: CSARGVRGRPANEQFF
CDR3nt: TGCAGTGCTAGAGGGGTTAGGGGGAGACCCGCTAATGAGCAGTTCTTC

j_gene: TRBJ2-1
v_gene: TRBV27
d_gene: NA
abundance: NA
CDR3aa: CASSLWPNEQFF
CDR3nt: TGTGCCAGCAGTTTATGGCCAAATGAGCAGTTCTTC

j_gene: TRBJ2-1
v_gene: TRBV4-2
d_gene: TRBD2
abundance: NA
CDR3aa: CASSHLERGLNEQFF
CDR3nt: TGTGCCAGCAGCCACTTAGAGCGGGGGCTTAATGAGCAGTTCTTC

j_gene: TRBJ2-5
v_gene: TRBV18
d_gene: NA
abundance: once
CDR3aa: CASSPYVPDRETQYF
CDR3nt: TGTGCCAGCTCACCATATGTCCCGGACAGAGAGACCCAGTACTTC

j_gene: TRBJ2-6
v_gene: TRBV4-1
d_gene: NA
abundance: many
CDR3aa: CASSQIQQRGQGLSSGANVLTF
CDR3nt: TGCGCCAGCAGCCAAATACAACAACGTGGGCAGGGGTTGAGCTCTGGGGCCAACGTCCTGACTTTC

j_gene: TRBJ2-7
v_gene: TRBV4-1
d_gene: NA
abundance: NA
CDR3aa: CASSQDALVQGLGTYEQYF
CDR3nt: TGCGCCAGCAGCCAAGATGCTTTAGTCCAGGGGCTGGGGACCTACGAGCAGTACTTC

j_gene: TRBJ2-3
v_gene: TRBV20-1
d_gene: TRBD2
abundance: few
CDR3aa: CSASDLAGADTQYF
CDR3nt: TGCAGTGCTAGCGACCTAGCGGGAGCAGATACGCAGTATTTT

j_gene: TRBJ2-2
v_gene: TRBV7-2
d_gene: NA
abundance: few
CDR3aa: CASSLYGNTGELFF
CDR3nt: TGTGCCAGCAGCTTATATGGGAACACCGGGGAGCTGTTTTTT

j_gene: TRBJ2-1
v_gene: TRBV7-3
d_gene: NA
abundance: few
CDR3aa: CASSLGWAGVYNEQFF
CDR3nt: TGTGCCAGCAGCTTAGGATGGGCAGGGGTATACAATGAGCAGTTCTTC

j_gene: TRBJ2-7
v_gene: TRBV5-6
d_gene: NA
abundance: NA
CDR3aa: CASSSSVGEQYF
CDR3nt: TGTGCCAGCAGCTCGTCTGTGGGAGAGCAGTACTTC

j_gene: TRBJ1-2
v_gene: TRBV28
d_gene: TRBD1
abundance: NA
CDR3aa: CASSKGQAAYGYTF
CDR3nt: TGTGCCAGCAGCAAGGGACAGGCGGCCTATGGCTACACCTTC

j_gene: TRBJ1-2
v_gene: TRBV5-1
d_gene: TRBD1
abundance: few
CDR3aa: CASSLTGTGGDVFGYTF
CDR3nt: TGCGCCAGCAGCTTGACCGGGACAGGGGGGGATGTCTTTGGCTACACCTTC

j_gene: TRBJ2-3
v_gene: TRBV6-1
d_gene: TRBD1
abundance: NA
CDR3aa: CASSAGRGKTDTQYF
CDR3nt: TGTGCCAGCAGTGCGGGCAGGGGGAAAACAGATACGCAGTATTTT

j_gene: TRBJ2-5
v_gene: TRBV9
d_gene: NA
abundance: many
CDR3aa: CASSVSSGAGEETQYF
CDR3nt: TGTGCCAGCAGCGTGTCGTCGGGGGCGGGGGAGGAGACCCAGTACTTC

j_gene: TRBJ2-1
v_gene: TRBV7-3
d_gene: TRBD2
abundance: many
CDR3aa: CASSLIGGSSYNEQFF
CDR3nt: TGTGCCAGCAGCTTAATCGGGGGGAGCTCCTACAATGAGCAGTTCTTC

j_gene: TRBJ2-3
v_gene: TRBV7-9
d_gene: TRBD2
abundance: few
CDR3aa: CASSLVSSGRDTQYF
CDR3nt: TGTGCCAGCAGCTTAGTCTCTAGCGGGAGAGATACGCAGTATTTT

j_gene: TRBJ2-5
v_gene: TRBV5-1
d_gene: TRBD1
abundance: NA
CDR3aa: CASGGGTGAETQYF
CDR3nt: TGCGCCAGCGGAGGGGGGACAGGGGCAGAGACCCAGTACTTC

j_gene: TRBJ2-5
v_gene: TRBV20-1
d_gene: TRBD2
abundance: few
CDR3aa: CSARDPGKAGGHVQETQYF
CDR3nt: TGCAGTGCTAGAGATCCCGGGAAAGCGGGGGGGCACGTCCAAGAGACCCAGTACTTC

j_gene: TRBJ2-1
v_gene: TRBV7-2
d_gene: TRBD2
abundance: NA
CDR3aa: CASSPRKRESSYNEQFF
CDR3nt: TGTGCCAGCAGCCCCCGCAAGCGGGAGAGTTCTTACAATGAGCAGTTCTTC

j_gene: TRBJ2-1
v_gene: TRBV6-5
d_gene: TRBD2
abundance: NA
CDR3aa: CASSLSGSGNEQFF
CDR3nt: TGTGCCAGCAGTCTTAGCGGGAGCGGGAATGAGCAGTTCTTC

j_gene: TRBJ1-5
v_gene: TRBV27
d_gene: NA
abundance: NA
CDR3aa: CASSLRNGNQPQHF
CDR3nt: TGTGCCAGCAGTTTAAGGAACGGTAATCAGCCCCAGCATTTT

j_gene: TRBJ2-7
v_gene: TRBV10-3
d_gene: NA
abundance: many
CDR3aa: CAISESGGPTYEQYF
CDR3nt: TGTGCCATCAGTGAGTCAGGGGGGCCGACCTACGAGCAGTACTTC

j_gene: TRBJ2-4
v_gene: TRBV29-1
d_gene: TRBD2
abundance: NA
CDR3aa: CSVRRGVAKNIQYF
CDR3nt: TGCAGCGTTCGACGGGGGGTCGCCAAAAACATTCAGTACTTC

j_gene: TRBJ1-6
v_gene: TRBV4-1
d_gene: NA
abundance: NA
CDR3aa: CASSPLAGESPLHF
CDR3nt: TGCGCCAGCAGCCCCTTGGCAGGGGAGTCACCCCTCCACTTT

j_gene: TRBJ2-3
v_gene: TRBV7-8
d_gene: TRBD2
abundance: NA
CDR3aa: CASSFFSSGSTDTQYF
CDR3nt: TGTGCCAGCAGCTTCTTTTCCAGCGGGAGTACAGATACGCAGTATTTT

j_gene: TRBJ2-7
v_gene: TRBV20-1
d_gene: TRBD2
abundance: few
CDR3aa: CSAHGGAPNYEQYF
CDR3nt: TGCAGTGCTCACGGGGGGGCGCCGAACTACGAGCAGTACTTC

j_gene: TRBJ1-2
v_gene: TRBV7-8
d_gene: TRBD1
abundance: NA
CDR3aa: CASSSMKTGVRGGYTF
CDR3nt: TGTGCCAGCAGCTCGATGAAGACAGGGGTCAGAGGGGGCTACACCTTC

j_gene: TRBJ2-7
v_gene: TRBV20-1
d_gene: TRBD1
abundance: NA
CDR3aa: CSARDSGTGVPEQYF
CDR3nt: TGCAGTGCTAGAGATTCCGGGACAGGGGTCCCCGAGCAGTACTTC

j_gene: TRBJ2-7
v_gene: TRBV6-5
d_gene: NA
abundance: NA
CDR3aa: CASSYSLGGREQYF
CDR3nt: TGTGCCAGCAGTTACTCCCTCGGGGGGCGCGAGCAGTACTTC

j_gene: TRBJ2-1
v_gene: TRBV4-2
d_gene: TRBD2
abundance: few
CDR3aa: CASSQKPGAGGVDEQFF
CDR3nt: TGTGCCAGCAGCCAAAAGCCGGGGGCGGGGGGGGTCGATGAGCAGTTCTTC

j_gene: TRBJ2-3
v_gene: TRBV18
d_gene: NA
abundance: few
CDR3aa: CASSPTRELMSTDTQYF
CDR3nt: TGTGCCAGCTCACCAACCCGAGAGCTAATGAGCACAGATACGCAGTATTTT

j_gene: TRBJ1-2
v_gene: TRBV5-6
d_gene: TRBD1
abundance: NA
CDR3aa: CASRGQGNGYTF
CDR3nt: TGTGCCAGCAGAGGACAGGGTAACGGCTACACCTTC